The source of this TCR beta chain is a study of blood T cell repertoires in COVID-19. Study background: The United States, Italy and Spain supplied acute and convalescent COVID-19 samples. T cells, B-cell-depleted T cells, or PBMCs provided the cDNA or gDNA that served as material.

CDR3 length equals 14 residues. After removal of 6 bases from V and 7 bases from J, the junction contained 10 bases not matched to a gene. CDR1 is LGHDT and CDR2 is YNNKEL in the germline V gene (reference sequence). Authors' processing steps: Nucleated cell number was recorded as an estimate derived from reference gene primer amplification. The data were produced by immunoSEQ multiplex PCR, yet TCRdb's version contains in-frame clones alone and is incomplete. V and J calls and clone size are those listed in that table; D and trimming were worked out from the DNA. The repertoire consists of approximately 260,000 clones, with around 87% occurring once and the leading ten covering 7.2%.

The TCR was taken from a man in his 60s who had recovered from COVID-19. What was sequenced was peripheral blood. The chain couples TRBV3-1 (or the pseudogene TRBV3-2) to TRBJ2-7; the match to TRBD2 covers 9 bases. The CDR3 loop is CASSLSGGPGEQYF. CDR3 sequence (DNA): TGTGCCAGCAGTCTAAGCGGGGGGCCCGGGGAGCAGTACTTC.